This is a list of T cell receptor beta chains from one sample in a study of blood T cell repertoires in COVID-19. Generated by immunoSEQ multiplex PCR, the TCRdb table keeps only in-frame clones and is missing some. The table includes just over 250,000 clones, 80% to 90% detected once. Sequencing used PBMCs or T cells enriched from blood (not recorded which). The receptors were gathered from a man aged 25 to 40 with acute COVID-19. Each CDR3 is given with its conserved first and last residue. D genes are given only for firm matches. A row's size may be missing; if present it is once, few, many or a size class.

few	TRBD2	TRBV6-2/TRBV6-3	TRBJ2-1	TGTGCCAGCAGTTACTCAGCCGGACTAGTTGACAATGAGCAGTTCTTC	CASSYSAGLVDNEQFF
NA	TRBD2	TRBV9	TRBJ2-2	TGTGCCAGCAGCGTGGGGAGACTAGCGGAAAACACCGGGGAGCTGTTTTTT	CASSVGRLAENTGELFF
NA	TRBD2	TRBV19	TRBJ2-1	TGTGCCAGTAGTATAGATCTCGGCGGGGGTTTATACAATGAGCAGTTCTTC	CASSIDLGGGLYNEQFF
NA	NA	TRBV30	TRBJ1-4	TGTGCCTGGAGTGTGGGGCCAACTAATGAAAAACTGTTTTTT	CAWSVGPTNEKLFF
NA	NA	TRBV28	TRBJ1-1	TGTGCCAGCAGTTTTTGGCAGAACACTGAAGCTTTCTTT	CASSFWQNTEAFF
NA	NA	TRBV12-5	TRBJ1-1	TGTGCTAGTGGTTTGACCAACTTGAACACTGAAGCTTTCTTT	CASGLTNLNTEAFF
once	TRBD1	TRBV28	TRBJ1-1	TGTGCCAGCAGTTATCCCCGGGACAGTGAAGCTTTCTTT	CASSYPRDSEAFF
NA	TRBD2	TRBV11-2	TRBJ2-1	TGTGCCAGCAGCTCAATTCTAGCGGGGGATTACAATGAGCAGTTCTTC	CASSSILAGDYNEQFF
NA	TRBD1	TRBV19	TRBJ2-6	TGTGCCAGTAGTTCCTTTATCCTAACAGGGGCTGGGGCCAACGTCCTGACTTTC	CASSSFILTGAGANVLTF
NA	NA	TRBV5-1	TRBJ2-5	TGCGCCAGCAGCGGGGGGACCGGGAGCCAAGAGACCCAGTACTTC	CASSGGTGSQETQYF
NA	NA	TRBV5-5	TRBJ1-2	TGTGCCAGCAGCTCCTCGGGGGGAAACTATGGCTACACCTTC	CASSSSGGNYGYTF
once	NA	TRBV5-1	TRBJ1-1	TGCGCCAGCAGCTCGGCAGGGAACACTGAAGCTTTCTTT	CASSSAGNTEAFF
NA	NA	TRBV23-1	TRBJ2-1	TGCGCCAGCAGTCAATCCGGCGGTAGCGGACTCTCCTACAATGAGCAGTTCTTC	CASSQSGGSGLSYNEQFF
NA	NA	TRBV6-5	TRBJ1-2	TGTGCCAGCAGTTACTCCCGGGGGAAAGCTAACTATGGCTACACCTTC	CASSYSRGKANYGYTF
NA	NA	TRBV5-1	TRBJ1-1	TGTGCCAGCAGCCCGGACACCCTCTACACTGAAGCTTTCTTT	CASSPDTLYTEAFF
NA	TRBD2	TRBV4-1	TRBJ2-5	TGCGCCAGCAGCCCTTCTCGGGGGGATTGGGAGACCCAGTACTTC	CASSPSRGDWETQYF
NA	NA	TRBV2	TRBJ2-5	TGTGCCAGCAGTGAAGCGGGGGCAGAGCAAGAGACCCAGTACTTC	CASSEAGAEQETQYF
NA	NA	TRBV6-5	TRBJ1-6	TGTGCCAGCAGTTACATCAGGGATAATTCACCCCTCCACTTT	CASSYIRDNSPLHF
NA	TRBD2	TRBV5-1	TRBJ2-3	TGCGCCAGCAGCTTACGGGCGGGGGGCGCGACAGATACGCAGTATTTT	CASSLRAGGATDTQYF
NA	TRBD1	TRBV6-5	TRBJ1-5	TGTGCCAGCAGCGACAGGGGGCTCGGACAGCCCCAGCATTTT	CASSDRGLGQPQHF
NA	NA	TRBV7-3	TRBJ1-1	TGTGCCAGCAGCTTTGGGGGCAGCACTGAAGCTTTCTTT	CASSFGGSTEAFF
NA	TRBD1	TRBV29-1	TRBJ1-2	TGCAGCGTGCCCGGGACAGGGGGTAGAAGCGGCTACACCTTC	CSVPGTGGRSGYTF
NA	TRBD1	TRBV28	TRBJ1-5	TGTGCCAGCAGCCCCAACCGGGACAGGGGATATCAGCCCCAGCATTTT	CASSPNRDRGYQPQHF
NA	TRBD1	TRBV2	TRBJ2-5	TGTGCCAGCAGTGATGTCAGGGGGCAAGAGACCCAGTACTTC	CASSDVRGQETQYF
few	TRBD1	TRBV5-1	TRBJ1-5	TGTGCCAGCAGCCCAGGGACAGGGTTAAGCAATCAGCCCCAGCATTTT	CASSPGTGLSNQPQHF
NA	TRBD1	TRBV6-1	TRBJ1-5	TGTGCCAGCAGTGAAACAGGGGAGCCTCAGCCCCAGCATTTT	CASSETGEPQPQHF
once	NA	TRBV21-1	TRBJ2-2	TGTGCCAGCAGCCCCACCATCTGCGGGAGAGGTACCGGGGAGCTGTTTTTT	CASSPTICGRGTGELFF
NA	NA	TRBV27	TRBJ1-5	TGTGCCAGCAGTCTCTCGGGAGGGGGCAATCAGCCCCAGCATTTT	CASSLSGGGNQPQHF
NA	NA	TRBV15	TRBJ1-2	TGTGCCACCAGCAGCCGGTCTATTGGCTACACCTTC	CATSSRSIGYTF
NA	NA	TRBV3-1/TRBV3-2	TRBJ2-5	TGTGCCAGCAGCCAAGAGGGGGCGCACCAAGAGACCCAGTACTTC	CASSQEGAHQETQYF
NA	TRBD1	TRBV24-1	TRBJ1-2	TGTGCCACCAGTGATCCTCACGGGACAGACTATGGCTACACCTTC	CATSDPHGTDYGYTF
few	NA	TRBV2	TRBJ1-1	TGTGCCAGCAGTTTGGGACAAATGATTGAAGCTTTCTTT	CASSLGQMIEAFF
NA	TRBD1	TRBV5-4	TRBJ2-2	TGTGCCAGCAGCGCTGGTGTGGACAGGGGGCGGTCCAACACCGGGGAGCTGTTTTTT	CASSAGVDRGRSNTGELFF
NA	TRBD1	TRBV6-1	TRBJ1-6	TGTGCCAGCAGTGCGACGACAGGGGCCGATAATTCACCCCTCCACTTT	CASSATTGADNSPLHF
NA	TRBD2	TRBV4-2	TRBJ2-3	TGTGCCAGCAGCCCAGTATCTAGCGGGGGGGCCCTAGGCACAGATACGCAGTATTTT	CASSPVSSGGALGTDTQYF
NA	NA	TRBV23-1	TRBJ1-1	TGCGCCAGCAGTCAATTAGGTACAGGGTCACCCTTCACTGAAGCTTTCTTT	CASSQLGTGSPFTEAFF
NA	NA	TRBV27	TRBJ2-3	TGTGCCAGCAGATCCCGGGACTTCATCACAGATACGCAGTATTTT	CASRSRDFITDTQYF
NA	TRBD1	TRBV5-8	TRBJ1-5	TGTGCCAGCAGCGTGGGACAGGGCCATCAGCCCCAGCATTTT	CASSVGQGHQPQHF
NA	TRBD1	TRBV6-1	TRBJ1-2	TGTGCCAGCAGTGAAGCGACAGGGGGCAATTATGGCTACACCTTC	CASSEATGGNYGYTF
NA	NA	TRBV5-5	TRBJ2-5	TGTGCCAGCGCCGAGGGTTCGGAGACCCAGTACTTC	CASAEGSETQYF
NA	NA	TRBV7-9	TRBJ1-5	TGTGCCAGCAGCTTTTTATCTGATCTCGGAGATAGCAATCAGCCCCAGCATTTT	CASSFLSDLGDSNQPQHF